The table lists the clone carrying this T cell receptor beta chain with a few counts. What it binds is not known. One end of the junction is discordant with germline, which a read error may explain. The CDR3 runs 17 residues. CDR1 and CDR2 (germline): MGHRA, YSYEKL. These data belong to a study of blood T cells in healthy people across ages. General study findings and limits: CMV infection status of these donors was not known.

The authors ran a second PCR of 7 to 11 cycles using a sample-barcoded 5' primer and a J-beta primer mix. TCRdb reanalysed the 5' RACE reads using MiXCR and keeps one entry per CDR3 protein. The table records about 840,000 distinct CDR3 sequences, around 29% of them present only once. In addition, the sample was reused for a study of T cells of mothers and their children.

The specimen was blood. The chain has TRBV4-1 and TRBJ2-3; 9 bases map to TRBD2. The sequence derives from a woman aged 40 to 50 in good health. Written as DNA, the CDR3 is TGCGCCAGCAGCCAAGATCGAGCGGCGGGGGGGCGAGATGCGCAGTATTTT. Translating it yields CASSQDRAAGGRDAQYF.